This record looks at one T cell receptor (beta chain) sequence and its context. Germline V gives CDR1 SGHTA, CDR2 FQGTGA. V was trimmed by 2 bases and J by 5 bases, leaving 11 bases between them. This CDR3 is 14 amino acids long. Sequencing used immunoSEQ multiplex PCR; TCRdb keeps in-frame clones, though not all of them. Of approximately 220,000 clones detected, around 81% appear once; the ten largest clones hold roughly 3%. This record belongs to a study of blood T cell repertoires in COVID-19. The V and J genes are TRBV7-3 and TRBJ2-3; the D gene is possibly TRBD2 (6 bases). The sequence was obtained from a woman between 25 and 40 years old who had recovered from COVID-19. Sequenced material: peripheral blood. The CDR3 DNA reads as TGTGCCAGCAGCTTAGGCGGGACGGGAGATACGCAGTATTTT. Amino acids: CASSLGGTGDTQYF.